Shown below are 24 T cell receptor beta chains from a single sample sequenced in a study of molecular identifiers for immune sequencing clone quantification. TCRdb re-called the PCR reads with MiXCR, one entry per CDR3 protein. The sample lists about 320,000 distinct CDR3 sequences, roughly a quarter seen once, with 0.65% to 0.75% in the top ten. Sample: naive CD8+ T cells from blood, with Jurkat cell RNA spiked in. Subset indicated: FACS-sorted CD8+CD4-CCR7+CD45RA+ naive T cells. These receptors were collected from a human donor in good health. Some libraries in this study had Jurkat cell RNA spiked in.

This chain uses TRBV11-2 with TRBJ2-7; D may match TRBD1 or TRBD2 (5 bases each). Germline V gene data show CDR1 as SGHAT and CDR2 as FQNNGV. The CDR3 spans 13 residues. Trimming took off 4 bases at V and 3 bases at J, with 10 bases between the two ends. The CDR3 sequence is CASSSPGHYEQYF. For the CDR3, the DNA is TGTGCCAGCAGCTCCCCGGGGCACTACGAGCAGTACTTC.

This clonotype was seen repeatedly, ten times or more. The V gene is TRBV7-9, the J gene TRBJ1-2; the D is unclear. V dropped 6 bases and J dropped 0 bases, with 11 bases sitting between them. The CDR3 is 14 residues long. Germline V gene sequence: CDR1 SEHNR, CDR2 FQNEAQ (reference sequence). The CDR3 DNA reads TGTGCCAGCAGTACCGGGCCATCTAACTATGGCTACACCTTC. Encoded protein: CASSTGPSNYGYTF.

This sequence joins TRBV12-3 or TRBV12-4 and TRBJ1-1; no clear D. CDR3 length: 14 residues. The germline V and J ends were trimmed by 0 bases and 3 bases, with 8 bases remaining between them. In nucleotides, the CDR3 is TGTGCCAGCAGTTTAGCGCCCGGGGACACTGAAGCTTTCTTT. Amino acids: CASSLAPGDTEAFF.

With regard to this clonotype: A much more abundant neighbour one base away suggests this may be a read error. V usage is TRBV5-6 and J usage is TRBJ1-1, with D possibly matching TRBD1 (5 bases). The germline CDR1 and CDR2 sequences are SGHDT and YYEEEE. The CDR3 runs 15 residues. DNA of the CDR3: TGTGCCAGCAGCTTGGGGCAGGGATTGAACACTGAAACTTTCTTT. It is translated as CASSLGQGLNTETFF.

Comment on this clonotype: The junction departs from germline at one end; a sequencing error may be responsible. The chain's CDR3 is CAGSSGPQNQPQHF. The CDR3, as DNA: TGTGCCGGCAGCTCCGGGCCCCAGAATCAGCCCCAGCATTTT. This rearrangement joins TRBV13 to TRBJ1-5; unclear D gene. The CDR3 consists of 14 residues. Germline CDR1 reads PRHDT; CDR2 reads FYEKMQ (reference sequence).

This clonotype was seen a handful of times. The gene calls are TRBV19 and TRBJ2-2; TRBD1 aligns across 8 bases. Unmatched junction bases numbered 10, after V lost 6 bases and J lost 4 bases. In germline, CDR1 is LNHDA, CDR2 SQIVND (reference sequence). The CDR3 has 16 residues. As DNA, the CDR3 is TGTGCCAGTAGCCGCGATCGACAGGGGAGCACCGGGGAGCTGTTTTTT. Amino acid sequence: CASSRDRQGSTGELFF.

This clonotype was observed many times. This chain links TRBV7-9 with TRBJ2-3; 7 nucleotides match TRBD1. Germline-derived CDR1 and CDR2 are SEHNR and FQNEAQ (reference sequence). The V and J ends lost 3 bases and 2 bases, in that order; junction bases with no gene match: 11. This CDR3 region has 17 residues. CDR3 sequence (DNA): TGTGCCAGCAGCTTCCCACCCGGGACAGAAGACACAGATACGCAGTATTTT. Protein sequence: CASSFPPGTEDTDTQYF.

This clonotype was counted only a few times. The V and J genes are TRBV5-4 and TRBJ2-2, with D possibly matching TRBD1 (6 bases). V was pared by 4 bases and J by 4 bases, with 11 bases between. The CDR3 is 14 amino acids. Per the germline V gene, CDR1 is SGHNT and CDR2 is YYREEE (reference sequence). CDR3 nucleotides: TGTGCCAGCAGCCCCGAGACAGGCACCGGGGAGCTGTTTTTT. It encodes CASSPETGTGELFF.

Concerning this clonotype: One base away lies a much larger clone, so this may be a sequencing read error. This chain links TRBV2 with TRBJ1-5, with TRBD1 as a possible D gene (6 bases). The CDR3 has 13 residues. The germline V gene has CDR1 SNHLY and CDR2 FYNNEI. V was clipped by 7 bases and J by 6 bases, with 13 bases between them. The CDR3 is CASIEGGFQPQHF. The CDR3 bases are TGTGCCAGCATCGAAGGGGGATTTCAGCCCCAGCATTTT.

With respect to this clonotype: A clone one base away is much larger, so this may be a read error. The rearrangement links TRBV7-6 to TRBJ2-2, with D tentatively TRBD2 (6 bases). The V gene's germline CDR1 is SGHVS and CDR2 FNYEAQ. This CDR3 spans 13 amino acids. The CDR3 DNA sequence: TGTGCCAGCAGCTTAGATCCGGCCGGGGGGCTGTTTTTT. Encoded protein: CASSLDPAGGLFF.

On this clonotype itself: With a much larger clone just one base away, this may be a read error. The J gene is TRBJ2-2, the V gene TRBV29-1, with D possibly being TRBD2 (6 bases). Trimming removed 6 bases from V and 0 bases from J, with 14 bases in between. CDR3 size: 15 residues. The germline V gene encodes CDR1 SQVTM and CDR2 ANQGSEA. In DNA, the CDR3 is TGCAGCGTCGCTACTAGCAGTGCGAACACCGGGGAGCTGTTTTTT. It codes for CSVATSSANTGELFF.

This clonotype appeared many times. The V gene is TRBV7-2, the J gene TRBJ2-3, with D perhaps TRBD2 (6 bases). The CDR3 is 14 residues long. Germline CDR1 reads SGHTA; CDR2 reads FQGNSA. V lost 2 bases and J 6 bases, leaving 12 bases between the germline ends. CDR3 nucleotide sequence: TGTGCCAGCAGCTTAATTTCGGGAGACGATACGCAGTATTTT. Translation gives CASSLISGDDTQYF.

This clonotype has a count of ten or more. This chain connects TRBV7-6 to TRBJ2-7; possibly TRBD1 for D (5 bases). CDR3 length: 14 amino acids. The V end lost 1 base, the J end lost 5 bases, and 12 bases lay between the germline ends. Germline CDR1 is SGHVS and CDR2 is FNYEAQ. The CDR3 bases are TGTGCCAGCAGCTTAGAGGCAGGGCAGGACGAGCAGTACTTC. Translated: CASSLEAGQDEQYF. Full variable domain (remainder filled in from reference TRBV7-6 and TRBJ2-7): GAGVSQSPRYKVTKRGQDVALRCDPISGHVSLYWYRQALGQGPEFLTYFNYEAQQDKSGLPNDRFSAERPEGSISTLTIQRTEQRDSAMYRCASSLEAGQDEQYFGPGTRLTVT.

A word on this clonotype: One end of the junction is discordant with germline, which a read error may explain. The chain links TRBV20-1 to TRBJ2-7, with D possibly TRBD1 on 6 matching bases. This CDR3 region has 14 residues. CDR1 is DFQATT, CDR2 SNEGSKA, per germline (reference sequence). The CDR3, as DNA: TGCAGTGCTGCCCAAGACAGGATCACCTACGAGCGGTACTTC. Protein sequence: CSAAQDRITYERYF.

This clonotype was observed a few times. This may come from a read error, since a much larger clone is one base off. The chain carries TRBV6-5 and TRBJ2-3; no clear D gene. Looked up from germline, CDR1 is MNHEY and CDR2 is SVGAGI. The germline V and J ends were trimmed by 4 bases and 6 bases, with 11 bases remaining between them. The CDR3 runs 13 residues. The CDR3 nucleotides read TGTGCCAGCAGTTTAACAGACTGTGATACGCAGTATTTT. Its protein is CASSLTDCDTQYF.

This clonotype was counted at least ten times. The chain employs TRBV28 and TRBJ2-5, with D possibly TRBD1 on 6 matching bases. Germline V lookup: CDR1 MDHEN, CDR2 SYDVKM. The V end lost 5 bases, the J end lost 1 base, and 14 bases lay between the germline ends. The CDR3 loop spans 15 amino acids. The CDR3: CASSPPGQIQETQYF. CDR3 in DNA: TGTGCCAGCAGTCCTCCCGGACAGATCCAAGAGACCCAGTACTTC.

Comments on this clonotype: At one of its ends the junction is not consistent with the germline gene, which may arise from a read error. Written as DNA, the CDR3 is TGCGCCAGCAGTGAGAAAAGCACAGATACGCGGTATTTT. Its translation is CASSEKSTDTRYF. The J gene is TRBJ2-3, the V gene TRBV4-1; D is ambiguous. CDR3 size: 13 residues. Germline loops: CDR1 MGHRA, CDR2 YSYEKL.

The rearrangement joins TRBV4-2 to TRBJ2-3; the D is unclear. CDR1 LGHNA and CDR2 YNFKEQ come from the germline V gene. V dropped 1 base and J dropped 2 bases, with 10 bases sitting between them. This CDR3 comprises 15 residues. CDR3 protein: CASSQGVFITDTQYF. As DNA, the CDR3 is TGTGCCAGCAGCCAAGGCGTCTTCATCACAGATACGCAGTATTTT.

Comment on this clonotype: One end of the junction varies from germline; a read error may be responsible. The rearrangement joins TRBV4-1 to TRBJ1-5; D call uncertain. CDR1 and CDR2 (germline): MGHRA, YSYEKL. The CDR3 contains 16 residues. The CDR3 sequence: CASTPTARNSNQPPHF. CDR3 nucleotides: TGCGCCAGCACCCCGACGGCGAGAAATAGCAATCAGCCCCCGCATTTT.

This clonotype was picked up many times. The V gene is TRBV7-9, the J gene TRBJ1-5; TRBD1 is a possible D gene (5 bases). The CDR3 consists of 14 residues. In germline, CDR1 is SEHNR, CDR2 FQNEAQ (reference sequence). V was shortened by 1 base and J by 3 bases, with 7 bases between the two germline ends. The DNA for the CDR3 is TGTGCCAGCAGCTTAGGACAGTTCAATCAGCCCCAGCATTTT. Translation: CASSLGQFNQPQHF.

The table lists this clonotype with a few counts. The chain joins TRBV12-5 to TRBJ2-5, with D possibly called TRBD1 or TRBD2 (8 bases each). The CDR3 length is 17 residues. V dropped 5 bases and J dropped 5 bases, with 24 bases sitting between them. Germline V CDR1 and CDR2: LGHNT, FRNRAP. The CDR3 here is CASGGQGRAGVWETQYF. CDR3 nucleotides: TGTGCTAGTGGTGGACAGGGTCGAGCGGGGGTTTGGGAGACCCAGTACTTC.

This clonotype was recorded only once. The junction differs from germline at one of its ends, possibly a read error. The chain employs TRBV27 and TRBJ2-1, with D possibly being TRBD1 (6 bases). CDR3 length equals 14 residues. Looked up from germline, CDR1 is MNHEY and CDR2 is SMNVEV (reference sequence). The CDR3 coding sequence is TGTGCCAGCAGTTTAGTGGGGGCCTACAATGGGCAGTTCTTC. Translating it yields CASSLVGAYNGQFF.

With respect to this clonotype: With a much larger clone just one base away, this may be a read error. This is likely a read error, given that the CDR3 carries no conserved phenylalanine or tryptophan at its end. This rearrangement joins TRBV29-1 to TRBJ1-2; D possibly corresponds to TRBD1 (5 bases). The germline V and J ends were trimmed by 2 bases and 3 bases, with 10 bases remaining between them. Germline loops: CDR1 SQVTM, CDR2 ANQGSEA. This CDR3 has 13 amino acids. The CDR3 bases are TGCAGCGTTGAACCGGGGACGCACTATGGCTACACCCTC. This encodes CSVEPGTHYGYTL.

Points on this clonotype: A much larger clone lies a single base off, so this may be a read error. The chain has TRBV7-9 and TRBJ1-5, with D possibly TRBD1 on 5 matching bases. The germline gives CDR1 SEHNR, CDR2 FQNEAQ (reference sequence). CDR3 length: 15 amino acids. CDR3 residues: CANSDSRESDQPQHF. DNA of the CDR3: TGTGCCAACAGCGACTCCAGGGAGAGCGATCAGCCCCAGCATTTT.